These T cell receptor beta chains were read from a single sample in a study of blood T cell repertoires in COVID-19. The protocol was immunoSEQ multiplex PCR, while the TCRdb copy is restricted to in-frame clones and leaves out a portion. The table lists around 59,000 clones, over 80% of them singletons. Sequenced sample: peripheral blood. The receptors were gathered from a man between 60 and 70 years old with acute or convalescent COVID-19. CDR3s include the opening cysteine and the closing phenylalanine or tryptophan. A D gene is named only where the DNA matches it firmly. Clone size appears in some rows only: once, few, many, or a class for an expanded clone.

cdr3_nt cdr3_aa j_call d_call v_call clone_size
TGTGCCAGCAGCCAGACGACAGGGGGCACTGAAGCTTTCTTT CASSQTTGGTEAFF TRBJ1-1 TRBD1 TRBV4-2 NA
TGTGCCAGCAGCCAGGGGGGACAGCTAGGGACCCAGTACTTC CASSQGGQLGTQYF TRBJ2-5 NA TRBV4-2 NA
TGTGCCAGTAGTACGACAGGGGATTCGCTTGAGCAGTACTTC CASSTTGDSLEQYF TRBJ2-7 TRBD1 TRBV19 NA
TGTGCCTGGAGTGTTGGGGGGACTAATGAAAAACTGTTTTTT CAWSVGGTNEKLFF TRBJ1-4 NA TRBV30 NA
TGTGCCACCAGCCGGACAGGGGGAAAGTCGGGTGAAGCTTTCTTT CATSRTGGKSGEAFF TRBJ1-1 TRBD1 TRBV24-1 NA
TGTGCCAGCAGTTTGGTCGGGAATGAAAAACTGTTTTTT CASSLVGNEKLFF TRBJ1-4 NA TRBV28 NA
TGCGCCAGCAGCTTGAGGACTGTAGATAATTCACCCCTCCACTTT CASSLRTVDNSPLHF TRBJ1-6 NA TRBV5-1 NA
TGTGCCAGCAGCCACCTGATCCGGGACAGGGACCTAGCGAACACCGGGGAGCTGTTTTTT CASSHLIRDRDLANTGELFF TRBJ2-2 TRBD1 TRBV3-1/TRBV3-2 once
TGTGCCAGCAGTTCCAACTCGGGACAGGGGGTTGTTATCTATGGCTACACCTTC CASSSNSGQGVVIYGYTF TRBJ1-2 TRBD1 TRBV28 NA
TGCGCCAGCAGTCGACTAGCGGGGGGTGTCAATGAGCAGTTCTTC CASSRLAGGVNEQFF TRBJ2-1 TRBD2 TRBV4-3 NA
TGCGCCAGCAGCTTATCTGGCGGGCAACGGTCCCAGTACTTC CASSLSGGQRSQYF TRBJ2-5 NA TRBV5-1 NA
TGCGCCAGCCGACCGGGATCCCACACTGAAGCTTTCTTT CASRPGSHTEAFF TRBJ1-1 NA TRBV4-1 NA
TGTGCCTGGAGTAAAGGGTTGGAGGACACTGAAGCTTTCTTT CAWSKGLEDTEAFF TRBJ1-1 NA TRBV30 NA
TGTGCCAGCAGCGGACTAGAACGAGAGACCCAGTACTTC CASSGLERETQYF TRBJ2-5 TRBD2 TRBV7-2 NA
TGTGCCAGCAGCCAAGTACAGGGATCTGGAAACACCATATATTTT CASSQVQGSGNTIYF TRBJ1-3 NA TRBV4-2 NA
TGTGCCAGTAGTCTTCAGGGGAACACAGATACGCAGTATTTT CASSLQGNTDTQYF TRBJ2-3 NA TRBV19 NA
TGTGCCAGCAGCCAAAACAGGCCTGGCTACACCTTC CASSQNRPGYTF TRBJ1-2 NA TRBV2 NA
TGTGCCAGCAGTTACCACAGCAATTCTAACTATGGCTACACCTTC CASSYHSNSNYGYTF TRBJ1-2 NA TRBV6-5 NA
TGTGCCAGCAGCTCGCAGGGGTACCAAGAGACCCAGTACTTC CASSSQGYQETQYF TRBJ2-5 NA TRBV9 few
TGCGCCAGCAGCGCAAGCGTATTATTGAGCTCCTACGAGCAGTACTTC CASSASVLLSSYEQYF TRBJ2-7 NA TRBV4-1 NA
TGTGCCAGCAGCGACTCCCCAGGACTAGCGGGAGTAGATGACGAGCAGTACTTC CASSDSPGLAGVDDEQYF TRBJ2-7 TRBD2 TRBV5-4 NA
TGTGCCACCAGTGATACACAGACAGGGCCTGGCTACACCTTC CATSDTQTGPGYTF TRBJ1-2 TRBD1 TRBV24-1 NA
TGCGCCAGCAGCCGAACCGGGACTAGCGACCAAGAGACCCAGTACTTC CASSRTGTSDQETQYF TRBJ2-5 TRBD2 TRBV5-1 NA
TGCGCCAGCAGCCAAGGAATGCGCAGGGGAGTTAGTGGGACTGAAGCTTTCTTT CASSQGMRRGVSGTEAFF TRBJ1-1 NA TRBV4-3 once
TGTGCCAGCAGTCCCACGGACAGGGGACTCTCTGGAAACACCATATATTTT CASSPTDRGLSGNTIYF TRBJ1-3 TRBD1 TRBV7-2 NA
TGTGCCAGTAGGACACAGGGACAGGATCAGCCCCAGCATTTT CASRTQGQDQPQHF TRBJ1-5 TRBD1 TRBV19 NA
TGTGCCAGCAGCCTTGGACTAGCGGGAGCTTACGAGCAGTACTTC CASSLGLAGAYEQYF TRBJ2-7 TRBD2 TRBV5-4 NA
TGTGCCAGTAGCCTAGCGGGAGGGCCAAGAACGCAGTATTTT CASSLAGGPRTQYF TRBJ2-3 TRBD2 TRBV19 few
TGTGCCAGCAGTGGGGTCCAGGTCGTCTCCTACGAGCAGTACTTC CASSGVQVVSYEQYF TRBJ2-7 NA TRBV2 NA
TGTGCTAGCAGCTTAGCGCTGGAGGGCCAAGAGACCCAGTACTTC CASSLALEGQETQYF TRBJ2-5 NA TRBV7-7 NA
TGTGCCAGCAGTTCCGCCAGGGGGCAGGTCTACACCTTC CASSSARGQVYTF TRBJ1-2 TRBD1 TRBV12-3/TRBV12-4 NA
TGTGCCATCAGCGCCGGGACAGGGGAAGAAAAACTGTTTTTT CAISAGTGEEKLFF TRBJ1-4 TRBD1 TRBV10-3 NA
TGTGCCAGCAGTTTAAGGGGACTAGCGGGAAGGACATACGAGCAGTACTTC CASSLRGLAGRTYEQYF TRBJ2-7 TRBD2 TRBV27 NA
TGTGCCAGCAGCTTTGACAGGGGTGCTAATGAAAAACTGTTTTTT CASSFDRGANEKLFF TRBJ1-4 TRBD1 TRBV7-2 NA
TGTGCCAGCAGCCACCCCCCCCCGGGACAGGGCATATCCGGGTACAACAATGAGCAGTTCTTC CASSHPPPGQGISGYNNEQFF TRBJ2-1 TRBD1 TRBV3-1/TRBV3-2 NA
TGTGCCAGCAGCCGTACAGGGGAAGATTACAATGAGCAGTTCTTC CASSRTGEDYNEQFF TRBJ2-1 TRBD1 TRBV9 NA
TGTGCCAGTAGTATCACAGGGCGGCCAGATACGCAGTATTTT CASSITGRPDTQYF TRBJ2-3 NA TRBV19 few
TGTGCCAGCACCGAGGGACAGGGGGCCGGCGGGTCCTATAATTCACCCCTCCACTTT CASTEGQGAGGSYNSPLHF TRBJ1-6 TRBD1 TRBV27 NA
TGTGCCAGCAGCTTCCCAACAGGGGGTGTAATGGAGACCCAGTACTTC CASSFPTGGVMETQYF TRBJ2-5 TRBD1 TRBV7-9 NA
TGTGCTAGCAGTCTACAGGGTGGCGAGCAGTACTTC CASSLQGGEQYF TRBJ2-7 NA TRBV9 once
TGTGCCAGCAGTGCTACTTCTGGGGCCAACGTCCTGACTTTC CASSATSGANVLTF TRBJ2-6 NA TRBV25-1 NA
TGTGCCACCAGTCTGGGACAGGGGTTTGAGCAGTTCTTC CATSLGQGFEQFF TRBJ2-1 TRBD1 TRBV24-1 NA
TGTGCCAGCAGTTACTCGATGCGAGGTTACAATGAGCAGTTCTTC CASSYSMRGYNEQFF TRBJ2-1 NA TRBV6-5 NA
TGTGCCAGCAGTCCGGGACAGGGGAAAGGCTACACCTTC CASSPGQGKGYTF TRBJ1-2 TRBD1 TRBV12-3/TRBV12-4 NA
TGTGCCATCACCGTGGGGGGGCCCCTCTCCTACGAGCAGTACTTC CAITVGGPLSYEQYF TRBJ2-7 NA TRBV10-3 NA
TGCGCCAGCAGTGACCCTCGGACAGGGCGGGAGAACACTGAAGCTTTCTTT CASSDPRTGRENTEAFF TRBJ1-1 TRBD1 TRBV10-2 NA
TGTGCCACCCACCGGACAGGGCCTCATCAGCCCCAGCATTTT CATHRTGPHQPQHF TRBJ1-5 TRBD1 TRBV19 NA
TGCAGTGCTAAAGGGGGTCAGCCCCAGCATTTT CSAKGGQPQHF TRBJ1-5 NA TRBV20-1 NA
TGTGCCAGTAGTACTCCCCGACAGGTGTCTAATGAAAAACTGTTTTTT CASSTPRQVSNEKLFF TRBJ1-4 NA TRBV19 NA
TGTGCCAGCAGCCCTACTTTACTAGCGGGAGGTCACGAGCAGTACTTC CASSPTLLAGGHEQYF TRBJ2-7 TRBD2 TRBV7-2 NA
TGTGCCTGGAGTGTACCAGCGGGGAGCACAGATACGCAGTATTTT CAWSVPAGSTDTQYF TRBJ2-3 TRBD2 TRBV30 NA
TGTGCCAGCAGCCCCCGGGACAGGGGTTCGGCTAATGAAAAACTGTTTTTT CASSPRDRGSANEKLFF TRBJ1-4 TRBD1 TRBV5-6 NA
TGTGCCAGTAGTATCGGCCCGGTATGGGAGGCCTTCGACAATGAGCAGTTCTTC CASSIGPVWEAFDNEQFF TRBJ2-1 NA TRBV19 once
TGCGCCAGCAGCCAAGATCAGCCGGGAGCCGGGGAGCTGTTTTTT CASSQDQPGAGELFF TRBJ2-2 NA TRBV4-1 NA
TGCAGCTCGGGAGGGGTAGCAGACAATGAGCAGTTCTTC CSSGGVADNEQFF TRBJ2-1 TRBD2 TRBV29-1 NA
TGTGCCAGCAGTTTAGACAGGGAGGAACTGTTTTTT CASSLDREELFF TRBJ1-4 TRBD1 TRBV28 NA
TGTGCCAGCAGCTTAACCGGGACAGTTAATGAAAAACTGTTTTTT CASSLTGTVNEKLFF TRBJ1-4 TRBD1 TRBV7-2 NA
TGTGCCAGCAGCGAGGGAGGGCTAGGGTACAATGAGCAGTTCTTC CASSEGGLGYNEQFF TRBJ2-1 TRBD2 TRBV9 NA
TGTGCCAGCAGCTTTACTCTCGGGTCCCCAGCTGAAAAACTGTTTTTT CASSFTLGSPAEKLFF TRBJ1-4 NA TRBV7-9 NA